Sequencing of this TCR beta chain was carried out in a study of T cell responses to AZD1222 COVID-19 vaccine. Study observations and caveats: Females outnumbered males among donors, who were mostly white British; clonal diversity was possibly underestimated. Samples come after the peak T cell response, not at day 14. Researchers report vaccine-associated CD4 TCRs spanning spike, with dominance at 160-218 and 743-854. AZD1222 recipients seropositive at baseline numbered only 5 or 6.

TCRdb keeps only in-frame clones here, not all; method: immunoSEQ multiplex PCR. The data contain roughly 200,000 clones, 92% of them seen just once; the ten biggest clones take up 1% to 1.5%. On this clone: Its target is unknown.

CDR1 and CDR2 from the germline V gene are MDHEN and SYDVKM. The CDR3 is 13 amino acids. Trimming stripped 5 bases from V and 3 bases from J, with 11 bases between. The V call is TRBV28, the J call TRBJ2-7; D unclear. The source material was peripheral blood, sampled on day 0 of AZD1222 vaccination. The origin of this receptor is an adult in good health. CDR3 region: CASSPLDGYEQYF. CDR3 in DNA: TGTGCCAGCAGTCCTCTCGACGGCTACGAGCAGTACTTC.